The clone carrying this T cell receptor (beta chain) was seen only a few times. PCR was performed a second time for about 6 to 11 cycles using a sample-barcoded 5' primer and a J-beta primer mix. Every sample returned 2.5 million or more CDR3-containing paired-end reads. TCRdb re-called the 5' RACE reads through MiXCR, storing one row per CDR3 protein. This sample has around 1,500,000 distinct CDR3 sequences; approximately 42% occur once, and the top ten carry 7.9%. These data belong to a study of blood T cells in healthy people across ages. Every donor gave 8 to 10 milliliters of peripheral blood. Isolation recovered at least 7 million PBMCs from every sample. Sequences were obtained from blood. The receptor's source is a woman aged 18 to 35 in good health.

The CDR3 here is CASSEAGGEVDTQYF. Written as DNA, the CDR3 is TGTGCCAGCAGTGAAGCGGGCGGGGAGGTAGATACGCAGTATTTT. V usage is TRBV2 and J usage is TRBJ2-3; D might be TRBD2 (6 bases). Per the germline V gene, CDR1 is SNHLY and CDR2 is FYNNEI. Trimming removed 0 bases at V and 5 bases at J, with 12 bases between. This CDR3 has 15 residues.